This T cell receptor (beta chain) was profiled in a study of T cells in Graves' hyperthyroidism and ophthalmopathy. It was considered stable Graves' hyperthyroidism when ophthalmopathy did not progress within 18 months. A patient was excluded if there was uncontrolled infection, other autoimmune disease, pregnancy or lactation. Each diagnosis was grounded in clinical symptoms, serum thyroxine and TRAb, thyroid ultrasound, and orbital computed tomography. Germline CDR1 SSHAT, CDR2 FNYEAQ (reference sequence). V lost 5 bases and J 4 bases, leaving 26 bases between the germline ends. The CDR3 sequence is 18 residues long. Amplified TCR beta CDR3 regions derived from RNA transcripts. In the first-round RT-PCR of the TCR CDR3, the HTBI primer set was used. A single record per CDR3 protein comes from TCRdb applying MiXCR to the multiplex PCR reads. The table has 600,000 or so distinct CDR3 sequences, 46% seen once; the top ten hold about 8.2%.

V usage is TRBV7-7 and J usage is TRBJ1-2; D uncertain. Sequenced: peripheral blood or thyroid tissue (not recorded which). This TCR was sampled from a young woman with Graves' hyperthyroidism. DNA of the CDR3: TGTGCCAGCAGCGCCCTCCCACAGCGGGAGGGCCGGTTCTATGGCTACACCTTC. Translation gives CASSALPQREGRFYGYTF.